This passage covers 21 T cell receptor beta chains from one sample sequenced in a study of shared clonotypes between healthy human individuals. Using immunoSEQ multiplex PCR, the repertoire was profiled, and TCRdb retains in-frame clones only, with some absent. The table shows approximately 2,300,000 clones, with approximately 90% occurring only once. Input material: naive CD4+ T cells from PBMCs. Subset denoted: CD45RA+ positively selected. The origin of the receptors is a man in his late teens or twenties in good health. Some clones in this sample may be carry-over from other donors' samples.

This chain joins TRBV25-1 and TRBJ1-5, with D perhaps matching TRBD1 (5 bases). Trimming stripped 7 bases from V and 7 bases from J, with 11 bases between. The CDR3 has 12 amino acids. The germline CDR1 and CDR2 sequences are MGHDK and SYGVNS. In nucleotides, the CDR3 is TGTGCCAGCATACGGGGGTACCAGCCCCAGCATTTT. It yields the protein CASIRGYQPQHF.

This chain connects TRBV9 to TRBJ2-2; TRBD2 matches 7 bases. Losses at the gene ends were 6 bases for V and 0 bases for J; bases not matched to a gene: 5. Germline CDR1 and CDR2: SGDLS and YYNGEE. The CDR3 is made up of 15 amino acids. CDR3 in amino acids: CASKSGTSNTGELFF. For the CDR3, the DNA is TGTGCCAGCAAGAGCGGGACTTCGAACACCGGGGAGCTGTTTTTT.

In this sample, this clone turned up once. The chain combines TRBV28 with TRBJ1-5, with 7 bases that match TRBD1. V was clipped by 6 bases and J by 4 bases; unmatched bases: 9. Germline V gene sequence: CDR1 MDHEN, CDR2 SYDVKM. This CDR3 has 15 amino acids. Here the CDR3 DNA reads TGTGCCAGCAGCAAGGACAGGCGGATTAATCAGCCCCAGCATTTT. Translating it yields CASSKDRRINQPQHF.

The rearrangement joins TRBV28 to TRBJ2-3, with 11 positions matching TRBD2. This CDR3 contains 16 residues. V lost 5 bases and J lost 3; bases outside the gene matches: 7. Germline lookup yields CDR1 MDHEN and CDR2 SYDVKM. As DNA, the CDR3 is TGTGCCAGCAGTGCCGCCGGGACTAGCGGTACAGATACGCAGTATTTT. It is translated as CASSAAGTSGTDTQYF.

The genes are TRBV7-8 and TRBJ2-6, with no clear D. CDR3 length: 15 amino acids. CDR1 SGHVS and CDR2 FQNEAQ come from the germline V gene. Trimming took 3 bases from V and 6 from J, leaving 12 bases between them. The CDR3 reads CASSLRSLKANVLTF. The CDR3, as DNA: TGTGCCAGCAGCTTGAGGTCACTGAAGGCCAACGTCCTGACTTTC.

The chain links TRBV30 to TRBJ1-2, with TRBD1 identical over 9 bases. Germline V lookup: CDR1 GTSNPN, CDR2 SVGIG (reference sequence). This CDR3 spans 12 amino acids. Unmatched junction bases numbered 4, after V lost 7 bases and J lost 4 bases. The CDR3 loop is CASNRGRYGYTF. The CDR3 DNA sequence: TGTGCCTCCAACAGGGGGCGCTATGGCTACACCTTC.

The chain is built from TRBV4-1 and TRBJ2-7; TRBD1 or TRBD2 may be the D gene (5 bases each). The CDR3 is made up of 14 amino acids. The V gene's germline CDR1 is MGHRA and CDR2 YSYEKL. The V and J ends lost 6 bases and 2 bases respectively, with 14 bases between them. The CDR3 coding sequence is TGCGCCAGCAGTCGGGACGGGATTGCCTACGAGCAGTACTTC. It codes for CASSRDGIAYEQYF.

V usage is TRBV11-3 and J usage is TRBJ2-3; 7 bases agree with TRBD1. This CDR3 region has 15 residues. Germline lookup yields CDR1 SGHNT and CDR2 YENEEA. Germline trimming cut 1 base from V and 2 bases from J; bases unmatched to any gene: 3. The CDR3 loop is CASSLGDSDTDTQYF. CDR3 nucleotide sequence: TGTGCCAGCAGCTTAGGGGACAGTGACACAGATACGCAGTATTTT.

The CDR3 sequence: CASSYTLGQSYGYTF. The CDR3 DNA is TGTGCCAGCAGTTACACCCTGGGACAGTCGTATGGCTACACCTTC. V is TRBV6-6 and J is TRBJ1-2, with 7 bases identical to TRBD1. The CDR3 runs to 15 residues. Germline CDR1 is MNHNY and CDR2 is SVGAGI (reference sequence). Trimming at V came to 2 bases and at J to 5 bases, leaving 8 bases not matched to a gene.

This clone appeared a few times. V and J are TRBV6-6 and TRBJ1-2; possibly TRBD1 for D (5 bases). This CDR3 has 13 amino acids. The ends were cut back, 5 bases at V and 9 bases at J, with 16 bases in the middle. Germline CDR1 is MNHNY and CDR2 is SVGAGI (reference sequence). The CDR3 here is CASSTQGGVSYTF. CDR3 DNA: TGTGCCAGCAGTACCCAGGGAGGGGTAAGCTACACCTTC.

The CDR3, as DNA: TGCGCCAGCAGCTTGATAGCTAGCTACGAGCAGTACTTC. It specifies CASSLIASYEQYF. The gene calls are TRBV5-1 and TRBJ2-7; D call uncertain. The CDR3 spans 13 residues. Germline CDR1 SGHRS, CDR2 YFSETQ. V dropped 1 base and J dropped 3 bases, with 8 bases sitting between them.

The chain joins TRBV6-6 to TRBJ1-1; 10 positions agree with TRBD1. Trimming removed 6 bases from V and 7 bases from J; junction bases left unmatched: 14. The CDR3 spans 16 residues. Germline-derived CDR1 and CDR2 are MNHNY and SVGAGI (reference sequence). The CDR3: CASSDSSTGGLGEAFF. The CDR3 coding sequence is TGTGCCAGCAGCGACTCATCGACAGGGGGCCTAGGTGAAGCTTTCTTT.

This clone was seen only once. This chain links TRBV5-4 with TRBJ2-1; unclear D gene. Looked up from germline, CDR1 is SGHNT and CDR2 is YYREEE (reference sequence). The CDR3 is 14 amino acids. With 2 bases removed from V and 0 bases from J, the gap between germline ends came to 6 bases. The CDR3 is CASSLESSYNEQFF. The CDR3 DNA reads TGTGCCAGCAGCTTAGAGTCCTCCTACAATGAGCAGTTCTTC. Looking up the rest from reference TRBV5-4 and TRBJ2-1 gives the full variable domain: ETGVTQSPTHLIKTRGQQVTLRCSSQSGHNTVSWYQQALGQGPQFIFQYYREEENGRGNFPPRFSGLQFPNYSSELNVNALELDDSALYLCASSLESSYNEQFFGPGTRLTVL.

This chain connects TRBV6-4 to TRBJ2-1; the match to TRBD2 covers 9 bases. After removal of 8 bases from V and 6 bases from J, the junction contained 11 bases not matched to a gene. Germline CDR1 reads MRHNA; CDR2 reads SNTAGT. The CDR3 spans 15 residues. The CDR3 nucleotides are TGTGCCAGCTCGGTGAGGCTAGCGGGATCCAATGAGCAGTTCTTC. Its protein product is CASSVRLAGSNEQFF.

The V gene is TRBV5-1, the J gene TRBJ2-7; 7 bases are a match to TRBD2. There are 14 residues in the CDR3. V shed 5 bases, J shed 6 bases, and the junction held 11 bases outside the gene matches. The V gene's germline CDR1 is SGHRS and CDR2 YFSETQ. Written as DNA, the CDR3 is TGCGCCAGCAGGGAGAGTGGCAGGGAGGGCGAGCAGTACTTC. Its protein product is CASRESGREGEQYF.

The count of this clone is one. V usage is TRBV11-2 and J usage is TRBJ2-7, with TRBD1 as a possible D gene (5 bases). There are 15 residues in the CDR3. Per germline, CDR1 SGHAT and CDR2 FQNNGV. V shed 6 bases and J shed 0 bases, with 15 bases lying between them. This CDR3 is CASRDRRTLSYEQYF. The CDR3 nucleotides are TGTGCCAGCAGAGACAGACGGACACTCTCCTACGAGCAGTACTTC.

The CDR3 is CASGGGNYGYTF. CDR3 nucleotide sequence: TGTGCCAGCGGCGGGGGGAACTATGGCTACACCTTC. The gene calls are TRBV7-9 and TRBJ1-2, with D maybe TRBD1 (5 bases). The V gene's germline CDR1 is SEHNR and CDR2 FQNEAQ (reference sequence). Trimming removed 8 bases from V and 2 bases from J, with 9 bases in between. The CDR3 sequence is 12 residues long.

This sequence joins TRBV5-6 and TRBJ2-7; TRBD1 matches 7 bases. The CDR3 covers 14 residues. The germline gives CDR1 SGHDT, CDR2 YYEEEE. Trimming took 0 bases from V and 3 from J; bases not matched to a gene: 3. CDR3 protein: CASSLGTGNYEQYF. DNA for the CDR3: TGTGCCAGCAGCTTGGGGACAGGAAACTACGAGCAGTACTTC.

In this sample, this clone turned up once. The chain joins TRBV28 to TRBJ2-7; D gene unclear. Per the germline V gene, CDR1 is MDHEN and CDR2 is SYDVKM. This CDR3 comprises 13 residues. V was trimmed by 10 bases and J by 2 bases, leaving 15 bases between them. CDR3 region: CANRRSLTYEQYF. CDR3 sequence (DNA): TGTGCCAACAGACGGTCCCTAACCTACGAGCAGTACTTC. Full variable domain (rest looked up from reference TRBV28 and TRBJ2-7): DVKVTQSSRYLVKRTGEKVFLECVQDMDHENMFWYRQDPGLGLRLIYFSYDVKMKEKGDIPEGYSVSREKKERFSLILESASTNQTSMYLCANRRSLTYEQYFGPGTRLTVT.

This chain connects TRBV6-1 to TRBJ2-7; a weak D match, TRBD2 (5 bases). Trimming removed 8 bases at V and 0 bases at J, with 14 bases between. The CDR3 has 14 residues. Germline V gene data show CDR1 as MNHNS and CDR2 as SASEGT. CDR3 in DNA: TGTGCCAGCGTGAAGCGGATCAGCTCCTACGAGCAGTACTTC. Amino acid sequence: CASVKRISSYEQYF.

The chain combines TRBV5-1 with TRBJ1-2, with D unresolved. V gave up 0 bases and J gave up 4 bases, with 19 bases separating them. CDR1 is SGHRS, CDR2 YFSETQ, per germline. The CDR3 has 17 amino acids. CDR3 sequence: CASSLVLLGSLGYGYTF. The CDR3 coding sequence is TGCGCCAGCAGCTTGGTTCTATTGGGCTCCCTTGGCTATGGCTACACCTTC.